This TCR beta chain comes out of a study of blood T cell repertoires in COVID-19. Germline V CDR1 and CDR2: MDHEN, SYDVKM. CDR3 size: 16 residues. J lost 0 bases, V lost 6 bases, and 7 bases had no gene match. How the authors handled the data: Estimation of nucleated cell counts was performed using reference gene primer amplification. Clones were sequenced by immunoSEQ multiplex PCR, and TCRdb holds only the in-frame ones, with some missing. That table furnishes V, J and clone size, whereas the DNA furnished D and trimming. The sample includes approximately 240,000 clones, about 80% seen only once; the top ten take approximately 4.9%. This clone was found once.

V usage is TRBV28 and J usage is TRBJ2-3; TRBD2 aligns across 9 bases. This clonotype was obtained from a woman of 80 years or more with active or convalescent COVID-19. The sequenced sample was peripheral blood. The CDR3 bases are TGTGCCAGCAGGTCTAGCGGGGCCGCTAGCACAGATACGCAGTATTTT. This codes for CASRSSGAASTDTQYF.